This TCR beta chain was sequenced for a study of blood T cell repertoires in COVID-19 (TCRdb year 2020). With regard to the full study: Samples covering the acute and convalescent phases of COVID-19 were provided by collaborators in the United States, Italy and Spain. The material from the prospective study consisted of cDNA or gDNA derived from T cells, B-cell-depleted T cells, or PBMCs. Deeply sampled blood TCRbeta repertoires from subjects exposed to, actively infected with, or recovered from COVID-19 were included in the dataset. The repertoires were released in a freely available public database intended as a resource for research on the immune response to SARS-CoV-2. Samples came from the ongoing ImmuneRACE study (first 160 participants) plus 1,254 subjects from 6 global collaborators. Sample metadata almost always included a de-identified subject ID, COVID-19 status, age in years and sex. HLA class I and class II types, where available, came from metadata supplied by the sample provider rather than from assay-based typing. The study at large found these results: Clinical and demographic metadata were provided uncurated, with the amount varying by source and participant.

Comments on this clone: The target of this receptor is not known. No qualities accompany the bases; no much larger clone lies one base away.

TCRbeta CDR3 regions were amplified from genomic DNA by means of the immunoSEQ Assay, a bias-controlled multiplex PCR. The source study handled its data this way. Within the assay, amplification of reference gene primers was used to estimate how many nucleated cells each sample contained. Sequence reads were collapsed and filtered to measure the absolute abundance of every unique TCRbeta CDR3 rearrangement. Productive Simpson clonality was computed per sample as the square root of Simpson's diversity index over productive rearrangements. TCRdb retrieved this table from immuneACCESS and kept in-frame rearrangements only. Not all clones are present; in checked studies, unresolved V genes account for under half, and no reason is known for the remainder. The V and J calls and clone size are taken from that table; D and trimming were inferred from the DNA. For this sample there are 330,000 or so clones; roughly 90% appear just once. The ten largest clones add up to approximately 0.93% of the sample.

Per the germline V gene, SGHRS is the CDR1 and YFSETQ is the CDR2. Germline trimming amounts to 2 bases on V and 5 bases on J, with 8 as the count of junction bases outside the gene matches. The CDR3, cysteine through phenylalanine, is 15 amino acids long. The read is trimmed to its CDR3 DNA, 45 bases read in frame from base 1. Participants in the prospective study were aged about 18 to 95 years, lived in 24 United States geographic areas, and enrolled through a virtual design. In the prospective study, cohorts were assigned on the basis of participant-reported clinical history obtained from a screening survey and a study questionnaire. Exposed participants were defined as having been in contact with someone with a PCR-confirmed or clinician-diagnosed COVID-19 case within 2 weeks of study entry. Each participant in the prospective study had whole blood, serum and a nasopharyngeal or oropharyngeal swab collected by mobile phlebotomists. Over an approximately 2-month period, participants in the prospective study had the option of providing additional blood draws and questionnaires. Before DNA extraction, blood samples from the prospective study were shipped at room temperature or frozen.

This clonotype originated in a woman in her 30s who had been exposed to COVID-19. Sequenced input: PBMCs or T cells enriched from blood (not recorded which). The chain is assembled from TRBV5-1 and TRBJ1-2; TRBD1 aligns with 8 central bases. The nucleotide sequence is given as TGCGCCAGCAGCTTATCAGGGGGCGAAGGGTATGGCTACACCTTC. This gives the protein CASSLSGGEGYGYTF.